This T cell receptor (beta chain) originates from a study of T cells after yellow fever vaccination. About the study: Preparing low-cell-number fractions relied on SMART-Seq v4 Ultra Low Input.

The TCR cDNA carried a universal primer site and UMIs from 5'RACE template switching. One entry per CDR3 protein results from TCRdb running MiXCR on the 5' RACE reads. The sample shows hundreds of thousands of distinct CDR3 sequences, 10% to 15% of them seen only once. As concerns this clonotype: Its antigen is still unknown.

The CDR3 consists of 14 residues. The germline V and J ends were trimmed by 6 bases and 6 bases, with 17 bases remaining between them. Germline assignment: CDR1 SEHNR and CDR2 FQNEAQ (reference sequence). The study's findings and limits: Post-booster repertoires contained most primary-vaccination clones again (roughly 96% CD4, roughly 90% CD8). It was a small share of clonotypes that appeared in both CD4 and CD8 compartments.

The chain couples TRBV7-9 to TRBJ1-1; D is possibly TRBD1 (6 bases). Sequenced here: PBMCs, sampled on the day of the yellow fever booster vaccination. This TCR was recovered from a man aged 30 to 39 who received the YFV17D yellow fever vaccine. CDR3 in DNA: TGTGCCAGCAGTTATGACAGGAAGGGCGCTGAAGCTTTCTTT. Translation gives CASSYDRKGAEAFF.